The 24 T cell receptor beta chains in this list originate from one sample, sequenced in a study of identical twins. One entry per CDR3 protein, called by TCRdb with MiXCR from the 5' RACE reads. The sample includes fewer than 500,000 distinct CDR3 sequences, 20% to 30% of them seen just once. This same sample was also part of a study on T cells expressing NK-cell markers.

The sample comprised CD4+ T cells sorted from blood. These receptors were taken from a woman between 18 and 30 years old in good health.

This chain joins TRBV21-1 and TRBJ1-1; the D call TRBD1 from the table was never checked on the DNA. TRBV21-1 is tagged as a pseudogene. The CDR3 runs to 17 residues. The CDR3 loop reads CASSSPGGRFLNTEAFF. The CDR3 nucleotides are TGTGCCAGCAGCAGTCCAGGGGGCCGCTTTCTGAACACTGAAGCTTTCTTT.

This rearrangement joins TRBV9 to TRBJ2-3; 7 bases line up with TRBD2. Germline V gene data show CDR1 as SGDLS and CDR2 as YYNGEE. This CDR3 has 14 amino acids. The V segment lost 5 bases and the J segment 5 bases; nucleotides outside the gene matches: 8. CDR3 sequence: CASRKAGRGDTQYF. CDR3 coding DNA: TGTGCCAGCAGGAAAGCGGGACGGGGAGATACGCAGTATTTT.

The CDR3 is CASSLGGRGQSYNEQFF. DNA of the CDR3: TGTGCCAGCAGCTTGGGAGGGAGGGGGCAGTCCTACAATGAGCAGTTCTTC. This chain links TRBV5-6 with TRBJ2-1; D possibly matches TRBD1 or TRBD2 (7 bases each). Trimming removed 0 bases at V and 1 base at J, with 14 bases between. The CDR3 is 17 amino acids. Germline V lookup: CDR1 SGHDT, CDR2 YYEEEE.

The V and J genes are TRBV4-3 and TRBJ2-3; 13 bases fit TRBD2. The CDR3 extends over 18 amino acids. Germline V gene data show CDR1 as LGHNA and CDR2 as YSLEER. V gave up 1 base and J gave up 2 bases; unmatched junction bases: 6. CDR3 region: CASSQGGGTSGVTDTQYF. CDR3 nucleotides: TGCGCCAGCAGCCAAGGTGGTGGGACTAGCGGGGTCACAGATACGCAGTATTTT.

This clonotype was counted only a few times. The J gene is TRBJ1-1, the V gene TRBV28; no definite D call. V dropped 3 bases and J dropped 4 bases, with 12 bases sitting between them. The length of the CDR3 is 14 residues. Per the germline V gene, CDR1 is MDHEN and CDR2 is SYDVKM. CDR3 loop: CASSFSGIPTEAFF. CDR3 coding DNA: TGTGCCAGCAGTTTCTCAGGTATCCCCACTGAAGCTTTCTTT.

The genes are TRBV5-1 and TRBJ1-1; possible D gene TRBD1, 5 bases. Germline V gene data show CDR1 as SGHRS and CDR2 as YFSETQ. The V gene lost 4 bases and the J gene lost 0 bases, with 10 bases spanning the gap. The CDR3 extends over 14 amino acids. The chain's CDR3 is CASSEMDMNTEAFF. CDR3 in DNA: TGCGCCAGCAGCGAGATGGACATGAACACTGAAGCTTTCTTT.

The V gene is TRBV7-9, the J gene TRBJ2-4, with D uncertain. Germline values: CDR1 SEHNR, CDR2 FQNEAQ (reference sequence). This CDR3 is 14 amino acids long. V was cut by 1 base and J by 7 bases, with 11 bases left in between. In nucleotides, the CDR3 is TGTGCCAGCAGCTTAGAAAGGTTTCTTAACATTCAGTACTTC. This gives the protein CASSLERFLNIQYF.

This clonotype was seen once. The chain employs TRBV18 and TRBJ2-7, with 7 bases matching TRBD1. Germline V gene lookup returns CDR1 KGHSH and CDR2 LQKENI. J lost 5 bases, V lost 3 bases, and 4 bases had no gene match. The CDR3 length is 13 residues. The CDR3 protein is CASSPGQVNEQYF. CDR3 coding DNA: TGTGCCAGCTCACCTGGACAGGTTAACGAGCAGTACTTC.

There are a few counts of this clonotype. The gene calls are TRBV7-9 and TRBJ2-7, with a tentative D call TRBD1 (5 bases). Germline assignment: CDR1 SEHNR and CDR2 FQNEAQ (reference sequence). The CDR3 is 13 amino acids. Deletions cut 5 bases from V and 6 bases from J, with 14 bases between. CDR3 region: CASSATGRVEQYF. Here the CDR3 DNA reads TGTGCCAGCAGCGCAACAGGACGGGTCGAGCAGTACTTC.

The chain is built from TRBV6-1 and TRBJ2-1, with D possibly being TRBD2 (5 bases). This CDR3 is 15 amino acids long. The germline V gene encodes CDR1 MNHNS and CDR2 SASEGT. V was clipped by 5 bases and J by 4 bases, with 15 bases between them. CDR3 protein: CASSPNGVSYNEQFF. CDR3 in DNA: TGTGCCAGCAGTCCCAACGGGGTATCGTACAATGAGCAGTTCTTC.

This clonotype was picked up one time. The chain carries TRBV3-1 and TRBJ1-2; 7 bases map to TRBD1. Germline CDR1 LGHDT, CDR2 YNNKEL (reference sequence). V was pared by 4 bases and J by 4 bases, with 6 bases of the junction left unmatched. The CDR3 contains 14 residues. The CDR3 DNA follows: TGTGCCAGCAGCCGAAAGGGGACAGCCTATGGCTACACCTTC. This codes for CASSRKGTAYGYTF.

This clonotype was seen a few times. The CDR3 DNA follows: TGCAGCGTTGAGGGCCGGTGGGGAAAACTGTTTTTT. This gives the protein CSVEGRWGKLFF. The rearrangement uses TRBV29-1 and TRBJ1-4; no clear D gene. This CDR3 is 12 amino acids long. Between the trimmed V and J ends, which lost 3 bases and 10 bases, there was a span of 12 bases. The V gene's germline CDR1 is SQVTM and CDR2 ANQGSEA.

In DNA form, the CDR3 reads TGCGCCAGCAGTGAGTCCAGGGGGAACACTGAAGCTTTCTTT. Protein product: CASSESRGNTEAFF. The chain is built from TRBV10-2 and TRBJ1-1; D perhaps matches TRBD1 (6 bases). The germline gives CDR1 WSHSY, CDR2 SAAADI. V dropped 0 bases and J dropped 1 base, with 6 bases sitting between them. This CDR3 has 14 amino acids.

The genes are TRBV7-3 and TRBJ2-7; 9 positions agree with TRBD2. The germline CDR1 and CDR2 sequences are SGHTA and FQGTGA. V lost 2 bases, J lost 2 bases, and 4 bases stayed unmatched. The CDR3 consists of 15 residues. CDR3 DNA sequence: TGTGCCAGCAGCTTATCAGGCGGGGGGGCCTACGAGCAGTACTTC. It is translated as CASSLSGGGAYEQYF.

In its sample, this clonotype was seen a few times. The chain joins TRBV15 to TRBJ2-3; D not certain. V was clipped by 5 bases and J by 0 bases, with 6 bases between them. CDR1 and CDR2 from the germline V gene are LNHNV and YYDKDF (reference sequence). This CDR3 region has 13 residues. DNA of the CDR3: TGTGCCACCAGCGTCTACAGCACAGATACGCAGTATTTT. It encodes CATSVYSTDTQYF.

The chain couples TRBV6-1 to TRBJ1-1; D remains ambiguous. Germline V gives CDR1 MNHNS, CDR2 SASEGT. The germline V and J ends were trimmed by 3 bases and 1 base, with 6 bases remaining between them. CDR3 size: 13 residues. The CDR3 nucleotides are TGTGCCAGCAGTGACCAGCGGAACACTGAAGCTTTCTTT. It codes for CASSDQRNTEAFF.

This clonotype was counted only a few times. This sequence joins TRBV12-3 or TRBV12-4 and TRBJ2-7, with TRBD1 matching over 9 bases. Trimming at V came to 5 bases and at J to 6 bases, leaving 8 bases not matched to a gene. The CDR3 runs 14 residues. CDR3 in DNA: TGTGCCAGCAGTCGGGACAGGGTTGGTCGCGAGCAGTACTTC. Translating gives CASSRDRVGREQYF.

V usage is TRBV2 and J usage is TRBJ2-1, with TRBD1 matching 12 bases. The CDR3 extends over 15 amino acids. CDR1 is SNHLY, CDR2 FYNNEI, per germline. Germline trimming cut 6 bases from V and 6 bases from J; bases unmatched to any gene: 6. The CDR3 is CASRRGQGASNEQFF. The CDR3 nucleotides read TGTGCCAGCAGGAGGGGACAGGGGGCTAGCAATGAGCAGTTCTTC. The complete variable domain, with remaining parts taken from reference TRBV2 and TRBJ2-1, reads EPEVTQTPSHQVTQMGQEVILRCVPISNHLYFYWYRQILGQKVEFLVSFYNNEISEKSEIFDDQFSVERPDGSNFTLKIRSTKLEDSAMYFCASRRGQGASNEQFFGPGTRLTVL.

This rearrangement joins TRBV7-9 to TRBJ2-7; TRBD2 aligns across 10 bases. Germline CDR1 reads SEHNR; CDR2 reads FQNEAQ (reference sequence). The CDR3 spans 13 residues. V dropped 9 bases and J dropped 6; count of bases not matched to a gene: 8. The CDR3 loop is CASVLAGGREQYF. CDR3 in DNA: TGTGCCAGTGTTTTAGCGGGAGGTCGCGAGCAGTACTTC.

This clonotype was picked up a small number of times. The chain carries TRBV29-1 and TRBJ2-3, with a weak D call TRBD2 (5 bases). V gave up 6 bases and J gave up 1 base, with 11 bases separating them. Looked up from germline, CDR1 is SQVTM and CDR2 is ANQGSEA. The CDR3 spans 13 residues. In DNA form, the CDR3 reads TGCAGCGTGGGGTGGGAGCGCACAGATACGCAGTATTTT. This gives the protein CSVGWERTDTQYF.

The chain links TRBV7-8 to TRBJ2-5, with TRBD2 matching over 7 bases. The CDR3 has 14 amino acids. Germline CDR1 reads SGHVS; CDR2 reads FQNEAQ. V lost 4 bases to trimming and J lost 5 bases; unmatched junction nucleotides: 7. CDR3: CASSYRDYEETQYF. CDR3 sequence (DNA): TGTGCCAGCAGCTACCGGGACTATGAGGAGACCCAGTACTTC.

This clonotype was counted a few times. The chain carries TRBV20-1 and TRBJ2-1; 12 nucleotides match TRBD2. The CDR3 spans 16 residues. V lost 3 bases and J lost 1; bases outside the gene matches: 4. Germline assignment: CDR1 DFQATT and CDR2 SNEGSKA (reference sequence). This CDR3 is CSARAGTSGSYNEQFF. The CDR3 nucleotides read TGCAGTGCTAGGGCCGGGACTAGCGGGTCCTACAATGAGCAGTTCTTC.

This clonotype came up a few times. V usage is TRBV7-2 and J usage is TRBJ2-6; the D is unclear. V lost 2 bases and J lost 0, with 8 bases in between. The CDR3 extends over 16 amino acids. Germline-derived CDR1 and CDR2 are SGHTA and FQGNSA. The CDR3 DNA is TGTGCCAGCAGCTTAAGGAAGACCTCTGGGGCCAACGTCCTGACTTTC. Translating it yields CASSLRKTSGANVLTF.

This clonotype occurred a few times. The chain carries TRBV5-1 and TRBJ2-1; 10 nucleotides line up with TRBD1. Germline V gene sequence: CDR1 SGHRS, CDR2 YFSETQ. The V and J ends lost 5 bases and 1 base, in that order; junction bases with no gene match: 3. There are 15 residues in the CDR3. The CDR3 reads CASRWTGGSYNEQFF. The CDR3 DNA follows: TGCGCCAGCAGGTGGACAGGGGGGTCCTACAATGAGCAGTTCTTC.